This record looks at one T cell receptor beta chain sequence and its context. Its antigen is still unknown. No base quality information exists; no much larger clone differs at one position. The data belong to a study of shared clonotypes between healthy human individuals (dated by TCRdb to 2019 to 2021). Background for the entire study: The cohort comprised two women and three men aged 18 to 49 years. Libraries were prepared and TCR repertoires were sequenced by different laboratories using diverse techniques, in order to increase sequencing depth and limit assay-specific biases. Per donor, three plates each were used for CD4 naive and CD4 memory, two for CD8 naive, and one for CD8 memory. To estimate repertoire size and how much clonotype sharing occurs between individuals, the study deeply sequenced the blood TCR repertoires of 4 to 6 healthy adults. Leukapheresis yielded between about 0.94 and 9 billion PBMCs per donor.

On the study overall, not on this receptor specifically: Rarefaction of sorted-subset datasets indicated incomplete sequencing despite the large sequencing depth. Only blood was sampled, and tissue TCR repertoires likely differ from those in blood. The genetic and exposure-history diversity represented was limited by the small number of donors. Estimated clonotype richness was generally larger for naive than for memory subsets. Pairwise subsampling indicated that sequencing depth was expected to affect the degree of clonotype sharing among donors. Compared with non-shared clonotypes, clonotypes shared by all four sorted-subset donors had higher generation probabilities. Sharing across a few donors was observed for approximately 5% of naive CD4, over 3% of naive CD8, 2% to 2.5% of memory CD4, and about 0.38% of memory CD8 clonotypes.

After removal of 2 bases from V and 5 bases from J, the junction retains 2 bases not matched to a gene. CDR1 and CDR2 were assigned from the germline V gene (reference sequence) as MNHEY and SMNVEV. Measured from the cysteine to the phenylalanine, the CDR3 is 14 residues long. Just the 42-base CDR3 DNA is kept, in frame starting at base 1. For the CD8 naive samples, CD45RO-negative cells were positively selected for CCR7, yielding a CD45RA+CCR7+ population from which TemRA cells were excluded. The donors were healthy, HIV-negative adults with no recently reported acute infections or vaccinations. All donors were Caucasian adults living in Nashville, Tennessee, USA. Blood was collected by leukapheresis, and PBMCs were isolated by Ficoll-Histopaque density gradient centrifugation and then cryopreserved in liquid nitrogen vapor phase. Analytical flow cytometry was used to check the purity and quantity of each magnetically sorted T cell population. Genomic DNA was isolated from each sorted fraction and quantified by UV absorbance on a Nanodrop 2000c.

Using the deep immunoSEQ assay, multiplex PCR amplified TCR CDR3 regions from genomic DNA. Extracted genomic DNA from each cell subset was spread evenly across all wells of several immunoSEQ 96-well plates, with each plate serving as a replicate. For sorted subsets, approximately 210 ng of genomic DNA, equivalent to 25,000 to 30,000 T cell genomes, went into each replicate PCR. The purified libraries were quantified using a Qubit 3.0 fluorometer, sized with a Bioanalyzer 2100, and then quantified again using the KAPA Library Quantification kit. Each immunoSEQ 96-well plate was sequenced on its own single-read 150-cycle Illumina NextSeq 550 flow cell. In the original analysis: Because only junctional sequences without quality scores were contained in the immunoSEQ output, filtering matching that applied to full-length reads could not be performed. To assign V/J genes and CDR3, sequences were annotated against IMGT germline references using PyIR, a Python wrapper for IgBLAST v1.9. Any read was removed if the V/J assignment was weak (E-value above 1e-6), the CDR3 was missing, or the read contained stop codons, out-of-frame junctions, or ambiguous translated residues. V3J clonotypes were defined by identical inferred V gene, J gene, and CDR3 amino acid sequence. Percentage overlap between repertoires was computed as shared unique clonotypes divided by the size of the smaller repertoire. Three approaches were used to assess repertoire richness: RTK rarefaction, the Chao1 estimator, and Recon v2.1 estimates of unobserved clonotypes. Generation probabilities for all TCRbeta clonotypes obtained by the gDNA method from a few donors were computed using OLGA. The source is immuneACCESS, and TCRdb retained only in-frame sequences with V and J called. Part of the clones is not carried over; for the studies checked, unresolved V genes explain less than half of this, and the remainder is unexplained. V and J calls and clone size are copied from that table; D and trimming were computed from the DNA. The sample table shows 700,000 to 950,000 clones, and about 96% are seen once. The ten largest clones represent 0.2% to 0.25% of the sample.

This TCR came from a man aged 25-40 years in good health. Sequenced sample: naive CD8+ T cells sorted from blood. Read against the paper, the sample's cell subset or site label means: CD45RA+CCR7+. The V gene is TRBV27 and the J gene is TRBJ2-1; TRBD1 lines up with 8 middle nucleotides. The CDR3 corresponds to CASSLGTGHNEQFF. The DNA sequence follows: TGTGCCAGCAGTTTAGGGACAGGACACAATGAGCAGTTCTTC.